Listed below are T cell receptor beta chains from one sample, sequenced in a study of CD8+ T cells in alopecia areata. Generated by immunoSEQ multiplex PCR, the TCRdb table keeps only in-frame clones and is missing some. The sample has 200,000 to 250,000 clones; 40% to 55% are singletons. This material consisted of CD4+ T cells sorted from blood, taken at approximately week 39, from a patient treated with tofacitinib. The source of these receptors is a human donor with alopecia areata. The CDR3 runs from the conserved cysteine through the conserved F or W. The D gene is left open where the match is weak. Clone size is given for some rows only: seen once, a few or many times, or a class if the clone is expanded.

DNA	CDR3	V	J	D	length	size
TGTGCCATCAGTGAGTCTTTCTCGGCGCAGTACTTC	CAISESFSAQYF	TRBV10-3	TRBJ2-7	-	12	few
TGCAGCGTTGATTATGGCGGAGTGAACACTGAAGCTTTCTTT	CSVDYGGVNTEAFF	TRBV29-1	TRBJ1-1	-	14	few
TGTGCCAGCAGCCCCTCGCTTAGGAGTAACACTGAAGCTTTCTTT	CASSPSLRSNTEAFF	TRBV9	TRBJ1-1	-	15	once
TGCAGCGTTGCGAGACGAGACAATGAGCAGTTCTTC	CSVARRDNEQFF	TRBV29-1	TRBJ2-1	-	12	few
TGCGCCAGCAGCCAAGCCGTAAGCGGGAGGTTAGATACGCAGTATTTT	CASSQAVSGRLDTQYF	TRBV4-1	TRBJ2-3	TRBD2	16	-
TGCAGCGTTGAGGGAGTGACTAGCGGAGCCTCCTACGAGCAGTACTTC	CSVEGVTSGASYEQYF	TRBV29-1	TRBJ2-7	TRBD2	16	few
TGTGCCAGCACGCGGACTGCTTCTGAAGCTTTCTTT	CASTRTASEAFF	TRBV25-1	TRBJ1-1	-	12	few
TGTGCCAGCACGGGTGGAGGGGCAGATACGCAGTATTTT	CASTGGGADTQYF	TRBV28	TRBJ2-3	-	13	few
TGTGCCAGCAGTATCCCTGCGGGAAAGAACACTGAAGCTTTCTTT	CASSIPAGKNTEAFF	TRBV7-9	TRBJ1-1	-	15	many
TGCGCCAGCAGCGTGGCGGGAGGCTACGAGCAGTACTTC	CASSVAGGYEQYF	TRBV5-1	TRBJ2-7	TRBD2	13	many
TGTGCCAGTAGCCGACAGGGCGCGAACACCGGGGAGCTGTTTTTT	CASSRQGANTGELFF	TRBV19	TRBJ2-2	TRBD1	15	-
TGCGCCAGCAGCCAAGATTGGGACGCCTTGACCTCTGGGGCCAACGTCCTGACTTTC	CASSQDWDALTSGANVLTF	TRBV4-1	TRBJ2-6	-	19	-
TGTGCCAGCAGCGTAGAGGCTAGCGGGTACAATGAGCAGTTCTTC	CASSVEASGYNEQFF	TRBV9	TRBJ2-1	TRBD2	15	-
TGTGCCAGCAGCCGAGGCAGGGGGTTTACCTACGAGCAGTACTTC	CASSRGRGFTYEQYF	TRBV7-3	TRBJ2-7	TRBD1	15	few
TGCGCCAGCAGCCAGGGGACTCGAGCCACAGATACGCAGTATTTT	CASSQGTRATDTQYF	TRBV4-1	TRBJ2-3	-	15	-
TGCAGCGTTGGGAGGGACTGGGCCGATGAGCAGTTCTTC	CSVGRDWADEQFF	TRBV29-1	TRBJ2-1	-	13	few
TGTGCCAGCAGTCCCAGACAGGTAACCTACGAGCAGTACTTC	CASSPRQVTYEQYF	TRBV27	TRBJ2-7	-	14	-
TGCAGCGTTTCTAGACAACTCACAGATACGCAGTATTTT	CSVSRQLTDTQYF	TRBV29-1	TRBJ2-3	-	13	few
TGTGCCAGCAGCCTACAGAGCTCTGGGGCCAACGTCCTGACTTTC	CASSLQSSGANVLTF	TRBV9	TRBJ2-6	-	15	-
TGTGCCAGCAGTGCTTACAATGAGCAGTTCTTC	CASSAYNEQFF	TRBV25-1	TRBJ2-1	-	11	few
TGTGCCTGGAGTGTAAATCCAGCGGGAGGAACAGATACGCAGTATTTT	CAWSVNPAGGTDTQYF	TRBV30	TRBJ2-3	TRBD2	16	few
TGTGCCTGGAGGAGGGGAAACACCATATATTTT	CAWRRGNTIYF	TRBV30	TRBJ1-3	-	11	-
TGTGCCAGCTCACCGAGGCTAGCGGACGTCGGGGAGCTGTTTTTT	CASSPRLADVGELFF	TRBV18	TRBJ2-2	TRBD2	15	few
TGTGCCAGCAGCTTAGAGTCCCGCTACGAGCAGTACTTC	CASSLESRYEQYF	TRBV7-9	TRBJ2-7	-	13	-
TGTGCCAGCAGCTTAGAGAGGGCATCTGGAAACACCATATATTTT	CASSLERASGNTIYF	TRBV7-6	TRBJ1-3	-	15	few
TGCGCCAGCAGCCATGATGGGGGGAATCAGCCCCAGCATTTT	CASSHDGGNQPQHF	TRBV4-1	TRBJ1-5	-	14	-
TGTGCCAGCAGCTCCGGGGATAGGACAGGGGATGAAAAACTGTTTTTT	CASSSGDRTGDEKLFF	TRBV21-1	TRBJ1-4	-	16	few
TGCAGCGTTACCCTGGCTACTAGCACAGATACGCAGTATTTT	CSVTLATSTDTQYF	TRBV29-1	TRBJ2-3	-	14	-
TGTGCCATCAGTGATGGACTAGCATCCACAGATACGCAGTATTTT	CAISDGLASTDTQYF	TRBV10-3	TRBJ2-3	TRBD2	15	-
TGTGCCAGCAGCCACCTTCACTCCTACGAGCAGTACTTC	CASSHLHSYEQYF	TRBV4-2	TRBJ2-7	-	13	-
TGTGCCAGCAGTCCTCACATTGGAGAGCAGTTCTTC	CASSPHIGEQFF	TRBV6-5	TRBJ2-1	-	12	many
TGCAGCGTTGGGTACCTCAGGGGACAGGGCACCAATGAGCAGTTCTTC	CSVGYLRGQGTNEQFF	TRBV29-1	TRBJ2-1	TRBD1	16	few
TGTGCCAGCAGCCCCGTTGGGGGGGGAGAGACCCAGTACTTC	CASSPVGGGETQYF	TRBV7-9	TRBJ2-5	TRBD2	14	few
TGTGCCAGCAGCCTCTCGGGGGTCGGCGAAAAACTGTTTTTT	CASSLSGVGEKLFF	TRBV7-9	TRBJ1-4	-	14	few
TGCGCCAGCAGCTTGAGTGGGACAGGGTCACAGCCCCAGCATTTT	CASSLSGTGSQPQHF	TRBV5-1	TRBJ1-5	TRBD1	15	-
TGTGCCAGCAGCGACGGGACTAGCCCCGACGAGCAGTACTTC	CASSDGTSPDEQYF	TRBV9	TRBJ2-7	TRBD2	14	few
TGTGCCAGCAGTAAAGTGTTCAAAGGCCGGGACACAGCCTACGAGCAGTACTTC	CASSKVFKGRDTAYEQYF	TRBV27	TRBJ2-7	-	18	once
TGTGCCAGCAGTTGGACGGGAACTAATCAAGAGACCCAGTACTTC	CASSWTGTNQETQYF	TRBV28	TRBJ2-5	-	15	-
TGTGCCTGGAGTATATATGACAGGAACACTGAAGCTTTCTTT	CAWSIYDRNTEAFF	TRBV30	TRBJ1-1	-	14	-
TGTGCCAGCAGTGGTAGCGGGGCCGCCCTCTCCTACGAGCAGTACTTC	CASSGSGAALSYEQYF	TRBV7-9	TRBJ2-7	TRBD2	16	-
TGTGCCAGCATAACGGACCGGGACAGGGGCACTGAAGCTTTCTTT	CASITDRDRGTEAFF	TRBV6-5	TRBJ1-1	TRBD1	15	-
TGTGCCAGTAGTCGATCGGGACAGTTCTCCTACGAGCAGTACTTC	CASSRSGQFSYEQYF	TRBV19	TRBJ2-7	TRBD1	15	-
TGTGCCACCAGCAGAGGGGGACTAGCGGGAGGGCAAAACGAGCAGTACTTC	CATSRGGLAGGQNEQYF	TRBV15	TRBJ2-7	TRBD2	17	-
TGTGCCAGCACCCTTGGGGGCGTGGGGCAGACCCAGTACTTC	CASTLGGVGQTQYF	TRBV25-1	TRBJ2-5	-	14	few
TGTGCCAGCAGCTTCTCCCACGGCGCACAAGAGACCCAGTACTTC	CASSFSHGAQETQYF	TRBV7-8	TRBJ2-5	-	15	-
TGTGCCAGCAGTTATTCTCCGACCGAGACCCAGTACTTC	CASSYSPTETQYF	TRBV6-6	TRBJ2-5	-	13	-
TGTGCCAGCGGGACAGATTATCAGCCCCAGCATTTT	CASGTDYQPQHF	TRBV6-6	TRBJ1-5	TRBD1	12	many
TGTGCCTGGAGCGGACTAGCGGGAGCGAGCTCCTACAATGAGCAGTTCTTC	CAWSGLAGASSYNEQFF	TRBV30	TRBJ2-1	TRBD2	17	-
TGCAGCGCCAACAGGGAGGACATTCAGTACTTC	CSANREDIQYF	TRBV29-1	TRBJ2-4	-	11	-
TGTGCCAGCGTCCAACAGGGGGCAACTTACGAGCAGTACTTC	CASVQQGATYEQYF	TRBV6-1	TRBJ2-7	TRBD1	14	-
TGTGCCACCAGCAGTCTAGGCGCGGGGTACAATGAGCAGTTCTTC	CATSSLGAGYNEQFF	TRBV15	TRBJ2-1	-	15	-
TGTGCCAGTGCCCACCGGGGAGGTGAGCAGTTCTTC	CASAHRGGEQFF	TRBV19	TRBJ2-1	-	12	few
TGTGCCAGCAGTTGGGACAGGCACAATGAGCAGTTCTTC	CASSWDRHNEQFF	TRBV2	TRBJ2-1	TRBD1	13	-